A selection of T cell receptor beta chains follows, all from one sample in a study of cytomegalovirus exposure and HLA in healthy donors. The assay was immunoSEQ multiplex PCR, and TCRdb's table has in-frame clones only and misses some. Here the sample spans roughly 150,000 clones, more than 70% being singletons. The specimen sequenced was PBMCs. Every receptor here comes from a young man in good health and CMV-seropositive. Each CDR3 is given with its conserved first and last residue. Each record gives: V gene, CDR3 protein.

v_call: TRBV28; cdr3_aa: CASSLGGNNSPLHF
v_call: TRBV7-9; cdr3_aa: CASDFLGRGIDTQYF
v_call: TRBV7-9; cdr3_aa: CASKRAGGTGELFF
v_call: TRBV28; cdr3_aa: CASSLRTALRTGELFF
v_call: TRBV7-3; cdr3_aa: CASSLNGPSSGANVLTF
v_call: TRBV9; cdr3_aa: CASSGKGVNTEAFF
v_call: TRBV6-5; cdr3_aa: CASSSGGFGTDTQYF
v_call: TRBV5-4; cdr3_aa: CASSPARGQGASDEQYF
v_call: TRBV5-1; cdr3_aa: CASNHRGQWEQFF
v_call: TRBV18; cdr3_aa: CASSPRGQRNTGELFF
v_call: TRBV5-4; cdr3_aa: CASSQQGAIEKLFF
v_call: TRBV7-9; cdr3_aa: CASSPNRGIRETQYF
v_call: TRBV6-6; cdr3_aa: CASSYGQGRDYGYTF
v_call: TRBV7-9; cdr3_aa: CASSLYLLESSYNEQFF
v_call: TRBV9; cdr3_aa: CASSVEVTGFLEQYF
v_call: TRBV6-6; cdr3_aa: CASSSGGSEQYF
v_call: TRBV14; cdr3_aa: CASSLLSTGADTQYF
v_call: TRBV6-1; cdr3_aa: CATLWGGNNSPLHF
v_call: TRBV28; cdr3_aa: CASSLRGGQPQHF
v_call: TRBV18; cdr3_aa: CASSPTGGLDTEAFF
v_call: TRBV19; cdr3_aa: CASSLGGDNYGYTF
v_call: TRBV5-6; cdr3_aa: CASSDFRWGEGTQYF
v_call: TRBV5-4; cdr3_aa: CASSFGLSYEQYF
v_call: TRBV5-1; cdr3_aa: CASSLGASTLTEAFF
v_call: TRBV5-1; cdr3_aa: CASSLDSYTGELFF
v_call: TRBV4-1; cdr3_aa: CASSQVHRVKDEQYF